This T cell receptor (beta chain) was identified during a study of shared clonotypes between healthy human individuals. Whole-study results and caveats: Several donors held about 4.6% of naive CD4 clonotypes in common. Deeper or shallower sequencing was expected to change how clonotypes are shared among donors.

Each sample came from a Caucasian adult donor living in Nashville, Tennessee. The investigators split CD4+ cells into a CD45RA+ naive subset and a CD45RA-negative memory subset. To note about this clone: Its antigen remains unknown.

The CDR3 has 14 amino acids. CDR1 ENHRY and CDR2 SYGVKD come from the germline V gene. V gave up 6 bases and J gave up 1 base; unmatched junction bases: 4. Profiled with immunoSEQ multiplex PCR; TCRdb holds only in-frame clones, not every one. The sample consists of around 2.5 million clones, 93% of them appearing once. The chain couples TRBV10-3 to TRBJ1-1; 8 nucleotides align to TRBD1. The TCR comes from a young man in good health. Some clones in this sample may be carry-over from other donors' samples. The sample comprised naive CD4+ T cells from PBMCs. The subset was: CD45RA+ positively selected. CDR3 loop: CAIRDRDANTEAFF. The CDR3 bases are TGTGCCATCAGGGACAGGGATGCGAACACTGAAGCTTTCTTT.